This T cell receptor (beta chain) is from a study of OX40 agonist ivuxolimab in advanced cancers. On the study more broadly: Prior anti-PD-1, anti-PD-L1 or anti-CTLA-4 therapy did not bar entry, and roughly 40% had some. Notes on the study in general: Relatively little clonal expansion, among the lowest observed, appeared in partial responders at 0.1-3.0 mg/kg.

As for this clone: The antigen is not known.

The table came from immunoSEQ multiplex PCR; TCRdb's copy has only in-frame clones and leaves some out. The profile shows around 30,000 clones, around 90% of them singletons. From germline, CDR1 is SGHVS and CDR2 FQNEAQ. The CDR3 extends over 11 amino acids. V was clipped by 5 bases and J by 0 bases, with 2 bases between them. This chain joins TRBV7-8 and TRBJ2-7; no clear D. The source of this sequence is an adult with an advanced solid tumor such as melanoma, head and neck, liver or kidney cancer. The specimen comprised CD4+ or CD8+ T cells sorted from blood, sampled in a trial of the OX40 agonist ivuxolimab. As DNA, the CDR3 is TGTGCCAGCAGCGACTCCTACGAGCAGTACTTC. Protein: CASSDSYEQYF.